These 27 T cell receptor beta chains were all obtained from the same sample, sequenced in a study of blood T cell repertoires in COVID-19. Sequencing used immunoSEQ multiplex PCR; TCRdb keeps in-frame clones, though not all of them. The repertoire holds 200,000 to 250,000 clones, with about 85% as singletons. The sample was peripheral blood. These receptors were taken from a young man with active or convalescent COVID-19.

The chain carries TRBV18 and TRBJ1-6, with a possible D match to TRBD1 (5 bases). The CDR3 length is 15 residues. Trimming stripped 3 bases from V and 9 bases from J, with 15 bases between. The V gene's germline CDR1 is KGHSH and CDR2 LQKENI. The CDR3 DNA reads as TGTGCCAGCTCACCTCAGACAGCCCGCACTTCACCCCTCCACTTT. Its protein product is CASSPQTARTSPLHF.

The CDR3 DNA follows: TGTGCCAGCAGCGGTAGCGGGTCGCAGGCCCAGTACTTC. Protein sequence: CASSGSGSQAQYF. V gene TRBV9 combines with J gene TRBJ2-5, with 7 bases that match TRBD2. Germline assignment: CDR1 SGDLS and CDR2 YYNGEE. Trimming took 3 bases from V and 9 from J; bases not matched to a gene: 8. This CDR3 has 13 amino acids.

The chain combines TRBV9 with TRBJ2-3; D is perhaps TRBD2 (5 bases). V shed 6 bases and J shed 0 bases, with 11 bases lying between them. Germline CDR1 and CDR2: SGDLS and YYNGEE. The CDR3 extends over 14 amino acids. This chain's CDR3 is CASNRGPSTDTQYF. In DNA, the CDR3 is TGTGCCAGCAATCGCGGGCCTAGCACAGATACGCAGTATTTT.

This clone was picked up a small number of times. V is TRBV30 and J is TRBJ1-3, with 7 bases fitting TRBD1. The CDR3 consists of 15 residues. V was clipped by 2 bases and J by 0 bases; unmatched bases: 4. The germline V gene encodes CDR1 GTSNPN and CDR2 SVGIG (reference sequence). As DNA, the CDR3 is TGTGCCTGGAGTATAGACAGGGCCTCTGGAAACACCATATATTTT. It encodes CAWSIDRASGNTIYF.

V usage is TRBV30 and J usage is TRBJ2-3; 9 bases match TRBD2. From germline, CDR1 is GTSNPN and CDR2 SVGIG (reference sequence). The CDR3 sequence is 15 residues long. With 0 bases clipped from V and 3 bases from J, the junction kept 4 bases outside the gene matches. This CDR3 reads CAWSVASGETDTQYF. The CDR3 nucleotides are TGTGCCTGGAGTGTAGCTAGCGGGGAAACAGATACGCAGTATTTT.

The chain employs TRBV7-7 and TRBJ2-5; D may be TRBD1 (5 bases). Germline V lookup: CDR1 SSHAT, CDR2 FNYEAQ (reference sequence). CDR3 length: 14 residues. V lost 3 bases and J 2 bases, leaving 10 bases between the germline ends. CDR3 protein: CASSFNRGQETQYF. CDR3 DNA sequence: TGTGCCAGCAGCTTCAATAGGGGTCAAGAGACCCAGTACTTC.

V is TRBV5-1 and J is TRBJ1-4, with 11 bases identical to TRBD1. V was pared by 5 bases and J by 0 bases, with 9 bases of the junction left unmatched. The CDR3 length is 18 residues. Germline loops: CDR1 SGHRS, CDR2 YFSETQ. The CDR3 nucleotides read TGCGCCAGCAGACGCGGACAGGGGGCATCTGCAACTAATGAAAAACTGTTTTTT. Translated: CASRRGQGASATNEKLFF.

The chain combines TRBV19 with TRBJ2-3, with D possibly being TRBD1 (6 bases). V lost 11 bases and J 5 bases, leaving 17 bases between the germline ends. This CDR3 comprises 13 residues. CDR1 LNHDA and CDR2 SQIVND come from the germline V gene (reference sequence). This CDR3 is CAVLEGVGDTQYF. In DNA form, the CDR3 reads TGTGCCGTCCTAGAGGGGGTAGGAGATACGCAGTATTTT.

In this sample, this clone turned up a few times. The chain recombines TRBV11-3 with TRBJ2-1, with TRBD2 identical over 12 bases. The CDR3 sequence is 14 residues long. V trimming: 5 bases; J trimming: 8 bases; junction bases outside the gene matches: 4. The germline gives CDR1 SGHNT, CDR2 YENEEA. This CDR3 is CASSRLAGDYEQFF. CDR3 nucleotide sequence: TGTGCCAGCAGCCGACTAGCGGGAGACTATGAGCAGTTCTTC.

The genes are TRBV4-3 and TRBJ2-7; D might be TRBD2 (5 bases). This CDR3 spans 15 amino acids. CDR1 is LGHNA and CDR2 is YSLEER in the germline V gene. Deletions cut 0 bases from V and 1 base from J, with 10 bases between. The CDR3 protein is CASSQDFGDSYEQYF. CDR3 coding DNA: TGCGCCAGCAGCCAAGATTTCGGGGATTCCTACGAGCAGTACTTC.

The CDR3 is CASSHSGAADTQYF. The CDR3 bases are TGTGCCAGCAGCCATAGCGGGGCCGCAGATACGCAGTATTTT. This chain uses TRBV5-4 with TRBJ2-3; TRBD2 aligns across 8 bases. Germline-derived CDR1 and CDR2 are SGHNT and YYREEE (reference sequence). The V gene end was trimmed by 4 bases and the J gene end by 4 bases; junction bases not matched to a gene: 5. CDR3 length: 14 residues.

The J gene is TRBJ2-5, the V gene TRBV15; 9 bases align to TRBD2. Germline V lookup: CDR1 LNHNV, CDR2 YYDKDF (reference sequence). This CDR3 has 15 amino acids. V trimming: 0 bases; J trimming: 14 bases; junction bases outside the gene matches: 13. The chain's CDR3 is CATSREGNAGTSYYF. The DNA of the CDR3 is TGTGCCACCAGCAGAGAGGGGAATGCCGGGACTAGCTATTACTTC.

The V gene is TRBV7-2, the J gene TRBJ1-5, with D perhaps matching TRBD1 (5 bases). The germline V gene has CDR1 SGHTA and CDR2 FQGNSA. V lost 1 base and J 4 bases, leaving 8 bases between the germline ends. CDR3 length: 14 residues. Here the CDR3 reads CASSLGKGNQPQHF. In DNA form, the CDR3 reads TGTGCCAGCAGCTTAGGCAAGGGGAATCAGCCCCAGCATTTT.

This sequence joins TRBV29-1 and TRBJ2-7; D possibly corresponds to TRBD2 (5 bases). CDR1 and CDR2 from the germline V gene are SQVTM and ANQGSEA. The CDR3 sequence is 13 residues long. V gave up 8 bases and J gave up 5 bases, with 19 bases separating them. As DNA, the CDR3 is TGCAGCTTCCTCCGGCCGGGATGGAACGAGCAGTACTTC. It codes for CSFLRPGWNEQYF.

A single count supports this clone. The chain employs TRBV13 and TRBJ2-3; tentative D call: TRBD1 (5 bases). The V gene lost 4 bases and the J gene lost 2 bases, with 13 bases spanning the gap. This CDR3 spans 15 amino acids. CDR1 and CDR2 from the germline V gene are PRHDT and FYEKMQ (reference sequence). CDR3 amino acids: CASSSPTDATDTQYF. For the CDR3, the DNA is TGTGCCAGCAGCTCCCCGACAGACGCCACAGATACGCAGTATTTT.

This rearrangement joins TRBV28 to TRBJ1-5; possibly TRBD1 for D (6 bases). V dropped 6 bases and J dropped 7 bases, with 16 bases sitting between them. Per the germline V gene, CDR1 is MDHEN and CDR2 is SYDVKM. The CDR3 is made up of 14 amino acids. This CDR3 is CASRPTGTWQPQHF. In DNA form, the CDR3 reads TGTGCCAGCAGGCCCACCGGGACATGGCAGCCCCAGCATTTT.

The rearrangement joins TRBV7-6 to TRBJ1-3; D is ambiguous. V was trimmed by 1 base and J by 0 bases, leaving 10 bases between them. The CDR3 contains 16 residues. Looked up from germline, CDR1 is SGHVS and CDR2 is FNYEAQ. CDR3 sequence (DNA): TGTGCCAGCAGCTTAGATCCGTCCTACTCTGGAAACACCATATATTTT. It codes for CASSLDPSYSGNTIYF. Supplemented by reference TRBV7-6 and TRBJ1-3, the full variable domain reads GAGVSQSPRYKVTKRGQDVALRCDPISGHVSLYWYRQALGQGPEFLTYFNYEAQQDKSGLPNDRFSAERPEGSISTLTIQRTEQRDSAMYRCASSLDPSYSGNTIYFGEGSWLTVV.

V usage is TRBV19 and J usage is TRBJ1-1; D not resolved. V was pared by 6 bases and J by 0 bases, with 14 bases between. Germline V gene lookup returns CDR1 LNHDA and CDR2 SQIVND (reference sequence). This CDR3 spans 15 amino acids. Here the CDR3 reads CASSEGRRMNTEAFF. CDR3 nucleotide sequence: TGTGCCAGTAGCGAGGGAAGACGGATGAACACTGAAGCTTTCTTT.

The rearrangement uses TRBV4-2 and TRBJ2-1; 8 positions agree with TRBD2. The CDR3 length is 17 residues. Germline trimming cut 1 base from V and 0 bases from J; bases unmatched to any gene: 5. Germline loops: CDR1 LGHNA, CDR2 YNFKEQ. The CDR3 nucleotides are TGTGCCAGCAGCCAAGTTCGGGGGGGTAGCTCCTACAATGAGCAGTTCTTC. Its translation is CASSQVRGGSSYNEQFF.

The gene calls are TRBV6-6 and TRBJ2-5; 7 positions agree with TRBD1. CDR3 length: 14 amino acids. Germline CDR1 MNHNY, CDR2 SVGAGI (reference sequence). Losses at the gene ends were 2 bases for V and 5 bases for J; bases not matched to a gene: 5. CDR3 DNA sequence: TGTGCCAGCAGTTACAGGGGGCGCGGTGAGACCCAGTACTTC. Amino acids: CASSYRGRGETQYF.

The J gene is TRBJ1-2, the V gene TRBV10-3; D unclear. V was pared by 0 bases and J by 4 bases, with 9 bases between. There are 14 residues in the CDR3. The germline V gene has CDR1 ENHRY and CDR2 SYGVKD. CDR3 nucleotides: TGTGCCATCAGTGAGTCTCTAGGGAGCTATGGCTACACCTTC. It translates to CAISESLGSYGYTF.

V and J are TRBV10-3 and TRBJ2-3, with TRBD2 identical over 11 bases. This CDR3 has 14 residues. The junction had 5 bases not matched to a gene; V was cut back by 8 bases and J by 4 bases. CDR1 ENHRY and CDR2 SYGVKD come from the germline V gene. The CDR3 is CAIRSGGAADTQYF. For the CDR3, the DNA is TGTGCCATCCGTAGCGGGGGGGCTGCAGATACGCAGTATTTT.

The chain carries TRBV5-1 and TRBJ2-1; 10 bases align to TRBD2. J gave up 9 bases and V 1 base, and 10 bases lay outside the gene matches. Germline CDR1 is SGHRS and CDR2 is YFSETQ. This CDR3 is built from 16 residues. The CDR3 sequence: CASSLSLAGALVEQFF. DNA of the CDR3: TGCGCCAGCAGCTTGAGTCTAGCGGGAGCATTGGTTGAGCAGTTCTTC.

This clone was recorded a few times. The chain has TRBV27 and TRBJ2-7; 9 positions agree with TRBD1. Germline V gene sequence: CDR1 MNHEY, CDR2 SMNVEV (reference sequence). V shed 4 bases, J shed 2 bases, and the junction held 3 bases outside the gene matches. This CDR3 has 14 residues. CDR3 in amino acids: CASSSGTGPYEQYF. The CDR3 DNA is TGTGCCAGCAGTTCAGGGACAGGGCCCTACGAGCAGTACTTC.

The gene calls are TRBV7-9 and TRBJ2-1; TRBD2 matches 10 bases. The germline V gene has CDR1 SEHNR and CDR2 FQNEAQ (reference sequence). CDR3 length: 18 residues. V was pared by 4 bases and J by 2 bases, with 11 bases of the junction left unmatched. The CDR3 is CASSSRVGTSEPYNEQFF. DNA of the CDR3: TGTGCCAGCAGCTCCCGGGTAGGGACTAGCGAACCCTACAATGAGCAGTTCTTC.

The chain combines TRBV12-3 or TRBV12-4 with TRBJ1-2; D remains ambiguous. V was shortened by 2 bases and J by 4 bases, with 5 bases between the two germline ends. The CDR3 runs to 12 residues. The CDR3: CASSLPLYGYTF. The CDR3 coding sequence is TGTGCCAGCAGTTTACCCCTCTATGGCTACACCTTC.

The rearrangement links TRBV5-1 to TRBJ1-1; 7 nucleotides align to TRBD1. The V segment lost 3 bases and the J segment 1 base; nucleotides outside the gene matches: 3. CDR3 size: 14 residues. The germline gives CDR1 SGHRS, CDR2 YFSETQ. CDR3 sequence (DNA): TGCGCCAGCAGCTGGACAGGACAGAACACTGAAGCTTTCTTT. This sequence encodes CASSWTGQNTEAFF.